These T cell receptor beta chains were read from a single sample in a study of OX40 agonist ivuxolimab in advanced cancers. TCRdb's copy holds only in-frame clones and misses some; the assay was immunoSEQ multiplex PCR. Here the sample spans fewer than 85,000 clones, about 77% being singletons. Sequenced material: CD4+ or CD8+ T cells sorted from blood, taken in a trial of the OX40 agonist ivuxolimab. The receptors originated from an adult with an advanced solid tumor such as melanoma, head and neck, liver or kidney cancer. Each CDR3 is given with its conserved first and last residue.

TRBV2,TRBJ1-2,CASSEKVTGNHGYTF
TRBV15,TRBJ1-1,CATSRAPGRASGTEAFF
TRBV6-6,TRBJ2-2,CASSPTSSNTGELFF
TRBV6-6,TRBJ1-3,CASSYTRWGSTIYF
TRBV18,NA,CASSPASEQYF
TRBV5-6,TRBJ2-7,CASSYTNPNEQYF
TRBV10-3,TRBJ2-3,CAINPGLASSGGTQYF
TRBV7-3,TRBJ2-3,CASSLAAGQGGDTQYF
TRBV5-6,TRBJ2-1,CASSLILRLLSSERPPVF
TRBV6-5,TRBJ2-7,CASSRGHHSYEQYF
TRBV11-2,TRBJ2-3,CASSLSLEDTQYF
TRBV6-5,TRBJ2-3,CASSRDGDTQYF
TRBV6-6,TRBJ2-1,CASSPTSGGYNEQFF
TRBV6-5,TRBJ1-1,CASKTLFYTEAFF
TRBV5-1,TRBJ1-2,CASSLGAGVPQYYGYTF
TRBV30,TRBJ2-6,CASKESGANVLTF
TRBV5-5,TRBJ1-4,CASSPDGGREKLFF
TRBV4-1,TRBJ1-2,CASSQIGTDYRANYGYTF
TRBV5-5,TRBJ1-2,CASSPGPYGDGYTF
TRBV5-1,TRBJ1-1,CASSLPAPEAFF
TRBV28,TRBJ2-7,CATERGSSYEQYF
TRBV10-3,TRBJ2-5,CAISESKGAIQETQYF
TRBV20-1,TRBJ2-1,CRGGNNNEQFF
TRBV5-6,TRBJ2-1,CASSRPMREWSNEQFF
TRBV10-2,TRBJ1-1,CASRVGQVNTEAFF
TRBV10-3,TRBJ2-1,CAISERPGDNEQFF
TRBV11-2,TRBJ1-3,CASSLVRQGNTIYF
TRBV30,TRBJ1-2,CAWSRGQNYGYTF
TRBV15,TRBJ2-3,CATSKDRVLADTQYF
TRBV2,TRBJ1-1,CASTRSGTGSEAFF
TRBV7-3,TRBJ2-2,CASSYGQPIAGELFF
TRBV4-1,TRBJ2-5,CASSQDNRVGTQYF
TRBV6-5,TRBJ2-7,CASSYRLTGLAYEQYF
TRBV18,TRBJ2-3,CASSPAGRSADTQYF
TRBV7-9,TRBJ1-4,CASSLTGGGATNEKLFF
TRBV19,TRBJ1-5,CASTSGQEGVQPQHF
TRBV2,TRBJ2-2,CASSDSGTVNTGELFF
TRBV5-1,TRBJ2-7,CASSLGTESYEQYF
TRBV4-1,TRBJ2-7,CASRPTGGDEQYF
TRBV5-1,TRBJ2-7,CASSSGTASVQQYF
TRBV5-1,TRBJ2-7,CASSLGPGTVSYEQYF
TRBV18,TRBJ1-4,CASSPPKGQGTTNEKLFF